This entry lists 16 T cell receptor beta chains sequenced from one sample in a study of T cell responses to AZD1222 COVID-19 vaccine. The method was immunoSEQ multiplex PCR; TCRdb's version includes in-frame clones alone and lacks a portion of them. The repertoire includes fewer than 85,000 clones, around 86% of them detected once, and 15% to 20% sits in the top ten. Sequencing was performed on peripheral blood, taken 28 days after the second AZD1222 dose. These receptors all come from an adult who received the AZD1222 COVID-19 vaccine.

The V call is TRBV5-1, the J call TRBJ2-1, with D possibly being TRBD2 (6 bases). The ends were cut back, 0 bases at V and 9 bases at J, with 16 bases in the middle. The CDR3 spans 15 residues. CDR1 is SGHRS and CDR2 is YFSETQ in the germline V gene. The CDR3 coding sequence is TGCGCCAGCAGCTTGGGACGTCGCCTTAGCGGTGAGCAGTTCTTC. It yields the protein CASSLGRRLSGEQFF.

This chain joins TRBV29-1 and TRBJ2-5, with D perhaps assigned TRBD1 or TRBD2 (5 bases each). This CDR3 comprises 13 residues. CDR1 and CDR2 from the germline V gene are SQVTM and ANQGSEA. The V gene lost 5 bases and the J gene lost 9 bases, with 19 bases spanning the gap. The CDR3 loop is CSVTGTGGSAQYF. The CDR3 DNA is TGCAGCGTTACCGGGACGGGCGGCTCGGCCCAGTACTTC.

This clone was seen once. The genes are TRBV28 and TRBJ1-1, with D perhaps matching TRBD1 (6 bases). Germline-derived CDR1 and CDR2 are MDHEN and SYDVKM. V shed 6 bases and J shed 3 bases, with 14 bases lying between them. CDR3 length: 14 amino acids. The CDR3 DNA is TGTGCCAGCAGCGAACCGGGACAAGACACTGAAGCTTTCTTT. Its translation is CASSEPGQDTEAFF.

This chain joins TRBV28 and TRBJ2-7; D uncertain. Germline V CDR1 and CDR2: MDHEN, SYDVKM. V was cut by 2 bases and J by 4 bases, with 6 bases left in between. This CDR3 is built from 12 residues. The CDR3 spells CASSLGQYEQYF. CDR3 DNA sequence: TGTGCCAGCAGTTTAGGGCAGTACGAGCAGTACTTC.

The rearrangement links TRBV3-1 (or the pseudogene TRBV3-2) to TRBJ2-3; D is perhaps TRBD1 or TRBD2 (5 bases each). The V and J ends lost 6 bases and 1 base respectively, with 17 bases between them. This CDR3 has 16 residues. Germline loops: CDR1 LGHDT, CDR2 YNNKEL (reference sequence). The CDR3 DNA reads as TGTGCCAGCAGTCCTTCATCTCGGGGCGGCACAGATACGCAGTATTTT. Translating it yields CASSPSSRGGTDTQYF.

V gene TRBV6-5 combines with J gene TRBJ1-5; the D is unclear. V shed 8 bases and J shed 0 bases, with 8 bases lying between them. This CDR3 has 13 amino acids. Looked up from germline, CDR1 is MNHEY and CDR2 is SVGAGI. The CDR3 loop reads CASGINSNQPQHF. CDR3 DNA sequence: TGTGCCAGCGGAATCAATAGCAATCAGCCCCAGCATTTT.

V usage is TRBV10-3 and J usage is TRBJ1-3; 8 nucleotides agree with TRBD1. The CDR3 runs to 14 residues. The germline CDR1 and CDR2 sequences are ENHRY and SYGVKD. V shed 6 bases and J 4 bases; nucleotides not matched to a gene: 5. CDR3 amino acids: CAIRGTGEGNTIYF. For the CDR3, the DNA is TGTGCCATCAGGGGGACAGGAGAAGGAAACACCATATATTTT.

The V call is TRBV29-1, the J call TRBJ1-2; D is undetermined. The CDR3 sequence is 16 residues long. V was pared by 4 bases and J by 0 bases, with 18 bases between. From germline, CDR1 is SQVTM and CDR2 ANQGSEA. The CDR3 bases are TGCAGCGTTGCCGCGAAAAGGACTCGATCTAACTATGGCTACACCTTC. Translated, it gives CSVAAKRTRSNYGYTF. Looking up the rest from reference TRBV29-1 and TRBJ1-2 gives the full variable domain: SAVISQKPSRDICQRGTSLTIQCQVDSQVTMMFWYRQQPGQSLTLIATANQGSEATYESGFVIDKFPISRPNLTFSTLTVSNMSPEDSSIYLCSVAAKRTRSNYGYTFGSGTRLTVV.

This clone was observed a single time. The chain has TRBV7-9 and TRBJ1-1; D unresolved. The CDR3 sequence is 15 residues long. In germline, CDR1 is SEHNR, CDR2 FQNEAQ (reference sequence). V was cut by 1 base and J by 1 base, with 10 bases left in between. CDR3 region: CASSLVPRGNTEAFF. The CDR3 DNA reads TGTGCCAGCAGCTTAGTGCCGCGGGGGAACACTGAAGCTTTCTTT.

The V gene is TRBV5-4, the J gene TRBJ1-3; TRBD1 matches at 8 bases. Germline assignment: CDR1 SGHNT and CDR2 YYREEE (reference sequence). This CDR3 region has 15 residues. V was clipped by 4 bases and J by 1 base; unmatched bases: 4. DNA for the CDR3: TGTGCCAGCAGCCAGGACAGGGAATCTGGAAACACCATATATTTT. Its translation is CASSQDRESGNTIYF.

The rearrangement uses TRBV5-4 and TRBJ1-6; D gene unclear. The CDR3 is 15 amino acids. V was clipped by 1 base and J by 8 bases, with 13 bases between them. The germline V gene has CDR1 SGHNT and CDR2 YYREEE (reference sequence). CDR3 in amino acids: CASSLKGVRDSPLHF. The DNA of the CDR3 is TGTGCCAGCAGCTTGAAAGGAGTGAGGGATTCACCCCTCCACTTT.

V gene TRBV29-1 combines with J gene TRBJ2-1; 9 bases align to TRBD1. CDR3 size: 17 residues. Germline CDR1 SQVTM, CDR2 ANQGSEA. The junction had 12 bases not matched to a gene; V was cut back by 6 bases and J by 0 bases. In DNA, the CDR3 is TGCAGCGTGCCGGGACAGGGATTCCAGATCTCCTACAATGAGCAGTTCTTC. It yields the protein CSVPGQGFQISYNEQFF.

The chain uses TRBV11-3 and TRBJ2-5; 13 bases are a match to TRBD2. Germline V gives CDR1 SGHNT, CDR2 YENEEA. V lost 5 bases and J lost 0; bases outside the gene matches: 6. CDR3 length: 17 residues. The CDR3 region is CASSPGTSGANQETQYF. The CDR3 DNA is TGTGCCAGCAGCCCCGGGACTAGCGGGGCAAACCAAGAGACCCAGTACTTC.

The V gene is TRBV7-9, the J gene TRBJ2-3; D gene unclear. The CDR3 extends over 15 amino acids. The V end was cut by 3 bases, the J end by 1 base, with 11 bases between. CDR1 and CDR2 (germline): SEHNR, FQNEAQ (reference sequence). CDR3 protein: CASSFIVPGTDTQYF. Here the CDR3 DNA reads TGTGCCAGCAGCTTCATCGTGCCGGGCACAGATACGCAGTATTTT.

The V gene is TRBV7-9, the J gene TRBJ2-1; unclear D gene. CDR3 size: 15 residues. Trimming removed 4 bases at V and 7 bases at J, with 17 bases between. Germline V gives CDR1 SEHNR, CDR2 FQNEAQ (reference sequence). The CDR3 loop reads CASSSNLGRRNEQFF. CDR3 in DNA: TGTGCCAGCAGCTCAAACCTAGGCAGGAGAAATGAGCAGTTCTTC.

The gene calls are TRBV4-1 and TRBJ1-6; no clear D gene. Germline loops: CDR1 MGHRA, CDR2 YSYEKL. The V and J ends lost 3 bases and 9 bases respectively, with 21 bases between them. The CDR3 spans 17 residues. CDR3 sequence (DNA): TGCGCCAGCAGCCACTTATTCCCGGGGAGGTTAGGTTCACCCCTCCACTTT. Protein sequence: CASSHLFPGRLGSPLHF.